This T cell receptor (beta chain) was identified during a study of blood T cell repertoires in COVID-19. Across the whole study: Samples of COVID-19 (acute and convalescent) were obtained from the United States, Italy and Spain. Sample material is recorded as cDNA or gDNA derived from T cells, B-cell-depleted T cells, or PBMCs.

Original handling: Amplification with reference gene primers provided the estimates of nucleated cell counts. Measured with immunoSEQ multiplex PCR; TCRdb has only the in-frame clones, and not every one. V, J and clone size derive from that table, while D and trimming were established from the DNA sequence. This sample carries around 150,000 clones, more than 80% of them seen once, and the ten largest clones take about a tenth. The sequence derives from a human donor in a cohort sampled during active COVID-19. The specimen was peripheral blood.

CDR3 sequence: CATSETNEQYF. The CDR3 region has the DNA TGTGCCACCAGTGAGACAAACGAGCAGTACTTC. This chain uses TRBV24-1 with TRBJ2-7; the D is unclear. The CDR3 length is 11 residues. CDR1 and CDR2 (germline): KGHDR, SFDVKD. V lost 4 bases to trimming and J lost 5 bases, with 5 bases between them.